This T cell receptor (beta chain) was captured in a study of blood T cell repertoires in COVID-19. As for the study in general: Specimens from acute and convalescent COVID-19 originated in the United States, Italy and Spain. PBMCs, B-cell-depleted T cells, or T cells were the source of the cDNA or gDNA that made up the material.

As originally analysed: Researchers report that nucleated cell counts were estimated from reference gene primer amplification. Clones were read by immunoSEQ multiplex PCR, and TCRdb kept only the in-frame ones, dropping some. V and J calls plus clone size are reproduced from that table; the DNA served to infer D and trimming. The sample has approximately 170,000 clones, less than 80% seen once. V dropped 0 bases and J dropped 2 bases, with 6 bases sitting between them. The germline CDR1 and CDR2 sequences are SGHRS and YFSETQ. This CDR3 comprises 15 residues. The chain carries TRBV5-1 and TRBJ2-6, with D possibly matching TRBD1 (6 bases). This sequence was found in a woman in her forties or fifties with acute or convalescent COVID-19. Sequencing was performed on peripheral blood. DNA for the CDR3: TGCGCCAGCAGCTTGGAGGGGGCTGGGGCCAACGTCCTGACTTTC. Encoded protein: CASSLEGAGANVLTF. The full variable domain, with the rest looked up from reference TRBV5-1 and TRBJ2-6, is KAGVTQTPRYLIKTRGQQVTLSCSPISGHRSVSWYQQTPGQGLQFLFEYFSETQRNKGNFPGRFSGRQFSNSRSEMNVSTLELGDSALYLCASSLEGAGANVLTFGAGSRLTVL.